These T cell receptor beta chains were read from a single sample in a study of T cell responses to AZD1222 COVID-19 vaccine. Produced via immunoSEQ multiplex PCR; TCRdb's table is partial and in-frame only. The repertoire holds 100,000 to 140,000 clones, with roughly 90% as singletons. The source was peripheral blood, collected on day 0 of AZD1222 vaccination. The receptors derive from an adult in good health. Both conserved end residues are part of each CDR3. Each record gives: J gene, D gene, V gene, clone size, CDR3 protein, CDR3 DNA. D genes are given only for firm matches. Not every row has a clone size; where given, it reads once, few, many or a size class.

j_call: TRBJ1-2; d_call: -; v_call: TRBV29-1; clone_size: -; cdr3_aa: CSTNRDGYTF; cdr3_nt: TGCAGCACCAACAGGGATGGCTACACCTTC
j_call: TRBJ2-7; d_call: TRBD2; v_call: TRBV7-9; clone_size: -; cdr3_aa: CASSLLAGGSEQYF; cdr3_nt: TGTGCCAGCAGCCTTCTAGCGGGAGGCTCCGAGCAGTACTTC
j_call: TRBJ2-3; d_call: -; v_call: TRBV9; clone_size: -; cdr3_aa: CASSASGLSTDTQYF; cdr3_nt: TGTGCCAGCAGCGCCAGCGGCTTGAGCACAGATACGCAGTATTTT
j_call: TRBJ2-4; d_call: -; v_call: TRBV4-1; clone_size: -; cdr3_aa: CASSQVPAGSSSVLAKNIQYF; cdr3_nt: TGCGCCAGCAGCCAGGTCCCGGCGGGCTCCTCCTCGGTGCTAGCCAAAAACATTCAGTACTTC
j_call: TRBJ2-7; d_call: TRBD1; v_call: TRBV11-3; clone_size: -; cdr3_aa: CASSLRGRNEQYF; cdr3_nt: TGTGCCAGCAGCTTGAGGGGGCGAAACGAGCAGTACTTC
j_call: TRBJ1-3; d_call: TRBD1; v_call: TRBV28; clone_size: -; cdr3_aa: CASSFYTGGSGNTIYF; cdr3_nt: TGTGCCAGCAGTTTTTACACAGGGGGCTCTGGAAACACCATATATTTT
j_call: TRBJ2-4; d_call: -; v_call: TRBV19; clone_size: -; cdr3_aa: CATTGAKNIQYF; cdr3_nt: TGTGCCACCACCGGGGCCAAAAACATTCAGTACTTC
j_call: TRBJ1-5; d_call: -; v_call: TRBV7-2; clone_size: few; cdr3_aa: CASSLEGRGAVSQPQHF; cdr3_nt: TGTGCCAGCAGCCTAGAGGGTCGGGGGGCGGTGAGTCAGCCCCAGCATTTT
j_call: TRBJ1-2; d_call: -; v_call: TRBV30; clone_size: once; cdr3_aa: CAWSVGAGGVRGYTF; cdr3_nt: TGTGCCTGGAGTGTAGGAGCTGGGGGGGTGCGTGGCTACACCTTC
j_call: TRBJ2-1; d_call: -; v_call: TRBV3-1/TRBV3-2; clone_size: -; cdr3_aa: CASSQSTRDEQFF; cdr3_nt: TGTGCCAGCAGCCAAAGTACGAGGGATGAGCAGTTCTTC
j_call: TRBJ2-1; d_call: TRBD2; v_call: TRBV4-1; clone_size: -; cdr3_aa: CASSQGLAGENNEQFF; cdr3_nt: TGCGCCAGCAGCCAGGGACTAGCGGGAGAAAACAATGAGCAGTTCTTC
j_call: TRBJ2-1; d_call: TRBD1; v_call: TRBV6-5; clone_size: -; cdr3_aa: CASRRDRGEYNEQFF; cdr3_nt: TGTGCCAGCAGGAGGGACAGAGGGGAATACAATGAGCAGTTCTTC
j_call: TRBJ1-5; d_call: -; v_call: TRBV30; clone_size: -; cdr3_aa: CAWSVRQGVQPQHF; cdr3_nt: TGTGCCTGGAGTGTACGGCAGGGCGTACAGCCCCAGCATTTT
j_call: TRBJ2-7; d_call: -; v_call: TRBV12-3/TRBV12-4; clone_size: -; cdr3_aa: CASSPHSYEQYF; cdr3_nt: TGTGCCAGCAGTCCCCACTCCTACGAGCAGTACTTC
j_call: TRBJ1-5; d_call: -; v_call: TRBV7-9; clone_size: -; cdr3_aa: CAISPPASNQPQHF; cdr3_nt: TGTGCCATCTCCCCGCCCGCCAGCAATCAGCCCCAGCATTTT
j_call: TRBJ2-1; d_call: TRBD2; v_call: TRBV4-3; clone_size: -; cdr3_aa: CASSPRTSGDEQFF; cdr3_nt: TGCGCCAGCAGCCCGAGGACTAGCGGTGATGAGCAGTTCTTC
j_call: TRBJ2-7; d_call: TRBD2; v_call: TRBV3-1/TRBV3-2; clone_size: -; cdr3_aa: CASSQGHPGGGYEQYF; cdr3_nt: TGTGCCAGCAGCCAAGGCCACCCGGGGGGGGGCTACGAGCAGTACTTC
j_call: TRBJ1-2; d_call: -; v_call: TRBV7-8; clone_size: -; cdr3_aa: CASSLPGGSNYGYTF; cdr3_nt: TGTGCCAGCAGCCTCCCCGGGGGCTCTAACTATGGCTACACCTTC
j_call: TRBJ1-1; d_call: -; v_call: TRBV5-6; clone_size: -; cdr3_aa: CASSPAYRGRKPEAFF; cdr3_nt: TGTGCCAGCAGCCCAGCATATCGGGGACGTAAACCTGAAGCTTTCTTT
j_call: TRBJ1-2; d_call: -; v_call: TRBV28; clone_size: -; cdr3_aa: CASRPTGNRGYTF; cdr3_nt: TGTGCCAGCAGGCCGACAGGAAACCGTGGCTACACCTTC
j_call: TRBJ2-1; d_call: TRBD2; v_call: TRBV6-5; clone_size: -; cdr3_aa: CASAASGYNEQFF; cdr3_nt: TGTGCCAGCGCGGCTAGCGGATACAATGAGCAGTTCTTC
j_call: TRBJ2-1; d_call: -; v_call: TRBV28; clone_size: -; cdr3_aa: CASSLLISEQFF; cdr3_nt: TGTGCCAGCAGTTTACTGATTAGTGAGCAGTTCTTC
j_call: TRBJ2-7; d_call: -; v_call: TRBV28; clone_size: once; cdr3_aa: CASREGYEQYF; cdr3_nt: TGTGCCAGCAGAGAGGGCTACGAGCAGTACTTC